This T cell receptor (beta chain) was recorded in a study of T cells in localized non-small cell lung cancer (dated by TCRdb to the early 2020s). Regarding the research as a whole: Comparing tumors with uninvolved tumor-adjacent lungs, the study looked at the T cell repertoires of roughly 250 patients with early-stage NSCLC. All 240 or so NSCLC patients in the cohort were treatment-naive and had localized lung tumors that were resected. NSCLC patients had a mean age of approximately 72 years, and fewer than 150 were male and 85 to 110 female. Here is what the overall study found, with its caveats: Because of the exploratory design, TCR variables were selected using unadjusted p-values without false-discovery rate correction. A median of 57 of the top 100 tumor clones were detected in paired uninvolved adjacent lung, and some 28 of these tumor clones were also found among the top 100 clones of the paired uninvolved adjacent lung. Uninvolved tumor-adjacent lung showed the highest T cell clonality, higher than tumor, which suggests more focused antigenic responses in the uninvolved tumor-adjacent lung. Longer overall survival was associated with higher blood T cell density, whereas shorter survival was associated with higher adjacent-lung clonality. Because multi-region tumor sequencing was not done, intratumor heterogeneity could not be ruled out.

TCR beta CDR3 regions were sequenced from DNA using the immunoSEQ Assay. The original methods were these. T cell density was computed as TCR beta template counts normalized to usable DNA estimated by amplifying housekeeping genes. Richness was estimated using the preseqR package, with extrapolation to 400,000 templates for PBMC samples and to 120,000 templates for tissue samples. Clonality was taken to be one minus Pielou's evenness. Tissue-enriched TCRs were identified by differential abundance testing using productive amino-acid clonotypes, minimum total count 5 and alpha 0.1. The Jaccard Index and the Morisita Overlap Index were used to quantify repertoire overlap between compartments. TCR beta CDR3s were clustered by GLIPH together with public tetramer-defined viral CDR3s, and at least three viral sequences plus V-gene enrichment were required for viral motifs. TCRdb provides this immuneACCESS table in a form limited to in-frame rearrangements. Some clones are lacking; in checked studies, under half of them reflect an unresolved V gene, and why the rest are absent is not known. D and trimming come from the DNA, and the V and J calls and clone size come from that table. This sample holds about 43,000 clones; about 91% were observed only once. The ten largest account for over 9.5% of the sample.

On this clone itself: Its target antigen remains unknown. No much larger clone exists at a distance of one base, and base qualities are not known.

CDR1 and CDR2 were assigned from the germline V gene as SGHAT and FQNNGV. Reading from cysteine to phenylalanine, the CDR3 counts 18 amino acids. The entry retains the CDR3 DNA only, 54 bases that are in frame from base 1. V is trimmed back by 4 bases and J by 2 bases, and the junction contains 16 bases that no gene match accounts for. At diagnosis, peripheral blood, uninvolved tumor-adjacent lung and tumor were collected and were preserved as a mix of fresh-frozen and FFPE material. For TCR repertoire profiling, the blood samples were analyzed as peripheral blood mononuclear cells. The receptor comes from a woman aged 35 to 69 with stage II lung adenocarcinoma. The material sequenced was PBMCs, taken before any cancer treatment. Rearrangement joined TRBV11-2 to TRBJ2-7, with TRBD1 identical over 8 junction bases. The CDR3 protein sequence reads: CASSSNRDRIPLPYEQYF. The base sequence is TGTGCCAGCAGCTCTAACCGGGACAGGATCCCTCTTCCCTACGAGCAGTACTTC.